This entry is about one T cell receptor beta chain. This entry belongs to a study of T cell changes during pregnancy in multiple sclerosis. This table comes from immunoSEQ multiplex PCR, and its TCRdb copy is limited to in-frame clones, with some not included. The sample yields approximately 50,000 clones, roughly 95% seen once. CDR1 and CDR2 (germline): MGHDK, SYGVNS. The CDR3 totals 14 residues. The V end lost 1 base, the J end lost 10 bases, and 14 bases lay between the germline ends. The V and J genes are TRBV25-1 and TRBJ2-1; D possibly corresponds to TRBD2 (6 bases). This TCR derives from a female donor with multiple sclerosis, enrolled in a pregnancy study. The sample consisted of CD4+ T cells from peripheral blood mononuclear cells, taken in the third trimester of pregnancy. DNA of the CDR3: TGTGCCAGCAGTGAATCCGGGGGAAGCAAAGAGCAGTTCTTC. It yields the protein CASSESGGSKEQFF.